The sequence of this T cell receptor beta chain was determined in a study of T cells after yellow fever vaccination. For the study at large: The authors prepared low-cell-number fractions using SMART-Seq v4 Ultra Low Input.

General study findings and limits: Shared CD4/CD8 clonotypes were a small share, likely from convergent recombination. Highly abundant clonotypes carried over from the bulk population could end up in FACS-sorted repertoires as contaminants.

They built TCR cDNA with 5'RACE template switching, a step that put in a universal primer site and UMIs. TCRdb processed the 5' RACE reads anew with MiXCR; each CDR3 protein has one entry. The table has some 220,000 distinct CDR3 sequences, 3% to 4% seen once. This clonotype was detected a few times. The antigen remains undetermined. Germline CDR1 reads SGHTA; CDR2 reads FQGNSA. The V and J ends lost 6 bases and 4 bases respectively, with 10 bases between them. This CDR3 is built from 13 residues. The source was CD4+ T cells sorted from PBMCs, collected 10 days after the yellow fever booster vaccination. This receptor was identified in a man aged 18 to 29 who received the YFV17D yellow fever vaccine. The chain uses TRBV7-2 and TRBJ1-3; D call uncertain. Here the CDR3 DNA reads TGTGCCAGCAGTCCTTTCGAGGGAAACACCATATATTTT. Its translation is CASSPFEGNTIYF.